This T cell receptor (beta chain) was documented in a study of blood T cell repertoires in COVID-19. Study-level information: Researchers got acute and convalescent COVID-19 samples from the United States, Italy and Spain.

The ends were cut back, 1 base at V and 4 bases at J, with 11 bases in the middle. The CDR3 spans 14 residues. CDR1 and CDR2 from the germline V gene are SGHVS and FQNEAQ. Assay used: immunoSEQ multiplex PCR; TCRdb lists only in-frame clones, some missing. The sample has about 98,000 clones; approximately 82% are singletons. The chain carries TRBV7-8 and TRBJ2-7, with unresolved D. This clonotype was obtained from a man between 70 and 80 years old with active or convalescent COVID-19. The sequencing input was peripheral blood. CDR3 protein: CASSLVEFEYEQYF. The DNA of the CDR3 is TGTGCCAGCAGCTTAGTAGAGTTTGAGTACGAGCAGTACTTC.